This TCR beta chain stems from a study of blood T cell repertoires in COVID-19. Looking at the study overall: The study drew acute and convalescent COVID-19 samples from the United States, Italy and Spain. PBMCs, B-cell-depleted T cells, or T cells were the source of the cDNA or gDNA that made up the material.

Per the original data handling: Reference gene primers were amplified, and this amplification served to estimate nucleated cell counts. Sequencing used immunoSEQ multiplex PCR; TCRdb keeps in-frame clones, though not all of them. Clonal size and the V and J genes are those of that table, whereas D and trimming came from the DNA. There are around 170,000 clones in the sample; approximately 88% occur only once, and 2.5% to 3% lies in the top ten. This CDR3 contains 17 residues. Germline V CDR1 and CDR2: MNHEY, SVGEGT. Between the trimmed V and J ends, which lost 2 bases and 0 bases, there was a span of 16 bases.

This clonotype was sampled from an older woman with acute or convalescent COVID-19. The sample consisted of peripheral blood. This chain connects TRBV6-2 or TRBV6-3 to TRBJ1-2; D is perhaps TRBD1 (5 bases). CDR3 sequence: CASSYGGSENSNYGYTF. The DNA for the CDR3 is TGTGCCAGCAGTTACGGGGGGTCGGAGAATTCTAACTATGGCTACACCTTC.